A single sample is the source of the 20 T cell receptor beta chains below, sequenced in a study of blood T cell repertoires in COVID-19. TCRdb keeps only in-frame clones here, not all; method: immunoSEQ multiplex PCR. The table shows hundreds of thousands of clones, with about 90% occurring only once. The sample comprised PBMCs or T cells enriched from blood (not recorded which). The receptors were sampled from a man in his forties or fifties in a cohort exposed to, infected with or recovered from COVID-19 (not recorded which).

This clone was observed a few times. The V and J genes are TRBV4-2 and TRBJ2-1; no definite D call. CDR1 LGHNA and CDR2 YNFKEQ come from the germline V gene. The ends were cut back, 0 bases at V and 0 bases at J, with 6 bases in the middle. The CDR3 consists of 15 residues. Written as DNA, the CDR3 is TGTGCCAGCAGCCAAGATCCGGGCTCCTACAATGAGCAGTTCTTC. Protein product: CASSQDPGSYNEQFF.

In DNA form, the CDR3 reads TGTGCCAGCTCACCAAACCGGGACAGGGTTAACGAGCAGTACTTC. This sequence encodes CASSPNRDRVNEQYF. J is TRBJ2-7 and V is TRBV18; 9 nucleotides align to TRBD1. The CDR3 loop spans 15 amino acids. The germline V gene has CDR1 KGHSH and CDR2 LQKENI. The V gene end was trimmed by 2 bases and the J gene end by 5 bases; junction bases not matched to a gene: 7. The full variable domain, in which reference TRBV18 and TRBJ2-7 provide the parts outside the CDR3, is NAGVMQNPRHLVRRRGQEARLRCSPMKGHSHVYWYRQLPEEGLKFMVYLQKENIIDESGMPKERFSAEFPKEGPSILRIQQVVRGDSAAYFCASSPNRDRVNEQYFGPGTRLTVT.

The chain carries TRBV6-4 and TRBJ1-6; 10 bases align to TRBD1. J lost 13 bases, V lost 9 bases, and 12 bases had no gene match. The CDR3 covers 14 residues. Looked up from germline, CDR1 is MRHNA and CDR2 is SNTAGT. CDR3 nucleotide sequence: TGTGCCAGAGGAGGAGGACAGGGGGAAAAGCCCCTCCACTTT. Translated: CARGGGQGEKPLHF.

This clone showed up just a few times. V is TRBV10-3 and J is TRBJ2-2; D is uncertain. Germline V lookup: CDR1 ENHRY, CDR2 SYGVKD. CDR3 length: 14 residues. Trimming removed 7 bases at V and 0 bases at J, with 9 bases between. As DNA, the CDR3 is TGTGCCATCACCCTAAAAGCGAACACCGGGGAGCTGTTTTTT. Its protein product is CAITLKANTGELFF.

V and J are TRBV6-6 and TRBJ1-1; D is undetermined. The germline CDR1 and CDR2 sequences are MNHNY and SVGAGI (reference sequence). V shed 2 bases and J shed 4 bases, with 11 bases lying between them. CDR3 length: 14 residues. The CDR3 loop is CASSYAREGTEAFF. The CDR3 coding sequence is TGTGCCAGCAGTTACGCAAGGGAGGGCACTGAAGCTTTCTTT.

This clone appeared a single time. The CDR3 loop is CAISDLASYTDTQYF. The CDR3 DNA sequence: TGTGCCATCAGTGATTTAGCTTCTTACACAGATACGCAGTATTTT. The V and J genes are TRBV10-3 and TRBJ2-3, with no clear D. The CDR3 length is 15 residues. The V gene lost 3 bases and the J gene lost 2 bases, with 12 bases spanning the gap. Germline V gives CDR1 ENHRY, CDR2 SYGVKD.

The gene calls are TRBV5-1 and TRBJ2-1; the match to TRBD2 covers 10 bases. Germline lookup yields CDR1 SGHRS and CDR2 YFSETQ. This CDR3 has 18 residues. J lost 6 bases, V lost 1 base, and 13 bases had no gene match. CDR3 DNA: TGCGCCAGCAGCTTGCCACCGTCCGGTAGCGGGAGGTTCAATGAGCAGTTCTTC. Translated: CASSLPPSGSGRFNEQFF.

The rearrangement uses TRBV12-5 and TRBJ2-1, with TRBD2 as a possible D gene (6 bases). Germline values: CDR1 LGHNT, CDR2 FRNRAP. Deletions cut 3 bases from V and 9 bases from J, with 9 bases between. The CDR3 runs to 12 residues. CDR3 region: CASGFQEGEQFF. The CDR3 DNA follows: TGTGCTAGTGGTTTCCAGGAGGGTGAGCAGTTCTTC. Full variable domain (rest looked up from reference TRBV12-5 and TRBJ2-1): DARVTQTPRHKVTEMGQEVTMRCQPILGHNTVFWYRQTMMQGLELLAYFRNRAPLDDSGMPKDRFSAEMPDATLATLKIQPSEPRDSAVYFCASGFQEGEQFFGPGTRLTVL.

CDR3 amino acids: CASTLGGSGANVLTF. The CDR3 bases are TGTGCCAGCACTCTTGGGGGCAGTGGGGCCAACGTCCTGACTTTC. This chain links TRBV27 with TRBJ2-6; maybe TRBD1 (6 bases). Germline CDR1 is MNHEY and CDR2 is SMNVEV (reference sequence). The CDR3 is 15 residues long. Trimming stripped 7 bases from V and 3 bases from J, with 13 bases between.

The DNA of the CDR3 is TGTGCCAGCAGTTTATACGGGTTGGGGAACACTGAAGCTTTCTTT. Amino acids: CASSLYGLGNTEAFF. This chain joins TRBV27 and TRBJ1-1, with no clear D. Germline values: CDR1 MNHEY, CDR2 SMNVEV (reference sequence). Between the trimmed V and J ends, which lost 1 base and 1 base, there was a span of 10 bases. The length of the CDR3 is 15 residues.

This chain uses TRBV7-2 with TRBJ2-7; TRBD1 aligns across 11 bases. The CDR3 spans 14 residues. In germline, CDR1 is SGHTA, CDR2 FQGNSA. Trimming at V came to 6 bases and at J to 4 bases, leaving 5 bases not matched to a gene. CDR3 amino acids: CASSGTGGLYEQYF. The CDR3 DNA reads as TGTGCCAGCAGTGGGACAGGGGGTTTGTACGAGCAGTACTTC.

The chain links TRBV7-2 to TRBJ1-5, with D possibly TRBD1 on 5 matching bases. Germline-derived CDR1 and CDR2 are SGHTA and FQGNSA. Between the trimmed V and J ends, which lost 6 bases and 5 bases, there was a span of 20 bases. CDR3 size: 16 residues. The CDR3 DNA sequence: TGTGCCAGCAGTTCTCCAGTTAGGGGATCCTATCAGCCCCAGCATTTT. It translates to CASSSPVRGSYQPQHF.

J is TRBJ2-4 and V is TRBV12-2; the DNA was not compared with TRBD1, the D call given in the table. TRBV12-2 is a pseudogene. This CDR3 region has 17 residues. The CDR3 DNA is TGTGCAAGTCGCTTAGGGAACAGGGCGTGTGTCAAAAACATTCAGTACTTC. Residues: CASRLGNRACVKNIQYF.

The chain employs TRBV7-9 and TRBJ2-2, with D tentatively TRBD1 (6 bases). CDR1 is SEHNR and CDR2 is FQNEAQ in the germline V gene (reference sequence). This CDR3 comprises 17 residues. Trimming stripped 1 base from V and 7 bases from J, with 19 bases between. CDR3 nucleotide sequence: TGTGCCAGCAGCTTAGATTCCCGGACAGCCATAATCGGGGAGCTGTTTTTT. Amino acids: CASSLDSRTAIIGELFF.

The CDR3 coding sequence is TGTGCCAGCAGAGCGACAGGGGTTAACACCGGGGAGCTGTTTTTT. This translates into CASRATGVNTGELFF. The V gene is TRBV7-9, the J gene TRBJ2-2; 8 positions agree with TRBD1. In germline, CDR1 is SEHNR, CDR2 FQNEAQ (reference sequence). Unmatched junction bases numbered 5, after V lost 6 bases and J lost 2 bases. CDR3 length equals 15 residues.

The CDR3 loop reads CASSPGLSGYEQYF. The CDR3 nucleotides read TGTGCCAGCAGCCCCGGACTATCGGGCTACGAGCAGTACTTC. The chain combines TRBV3-1 (or the pseudogene TRBV3-2) with TRBJ2-7; the D gene is possibly TRBD2 (6 bases). The CDR3 loop spans 14 amino acids. V lost 4 bases and J lost 3, with 13 bases in between. Germline loops: CDR1 LGHDT, CDR2 YNNKEL (reference sequence).

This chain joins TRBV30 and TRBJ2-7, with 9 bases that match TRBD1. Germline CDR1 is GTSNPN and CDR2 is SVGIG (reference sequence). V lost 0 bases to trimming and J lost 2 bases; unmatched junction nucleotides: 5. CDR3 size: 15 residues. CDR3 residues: CAWSVGTGKPYEQYF. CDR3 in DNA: TGTGCCTGGAGTGTAGGGACAGGGAAGCCCTACGAGCAGTACTTC.

The CDR3 is CATSDPRQGWNEQFF. The CDR3 coding sequence is TGTGCCACCAGTGATCCCCGGCAGGGGTGGAATGAGCAGTTCTTC. This chain uses TRBV24-1 with TRBJ2-1; a possible D gene is TRBD1 (6 bases). The CDR3 has 15 amino acids. CDR1 is KGHDR and CDR2 is SFDVKD in the germline V gene. V was pared by 3 bases and J by 7 bases, with 15 bases between.

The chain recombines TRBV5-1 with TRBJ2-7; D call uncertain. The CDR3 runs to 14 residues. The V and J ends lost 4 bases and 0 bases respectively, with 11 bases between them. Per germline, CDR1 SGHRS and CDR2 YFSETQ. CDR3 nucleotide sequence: TGCGCCAGCAGCGAAGAGACACCCTCCTACGAGCAGTACTTC. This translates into CASSEETPSYEQYF.

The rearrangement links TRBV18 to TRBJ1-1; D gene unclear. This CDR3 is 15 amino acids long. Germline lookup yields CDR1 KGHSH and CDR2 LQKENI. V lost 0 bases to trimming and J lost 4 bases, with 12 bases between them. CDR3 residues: CASSPPAAPGTEAFF. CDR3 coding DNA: TGTGCCAGCTCACCACCGGCGGCGCCGGGCACTGAAGCTTTCTTT. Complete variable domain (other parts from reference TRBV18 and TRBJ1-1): NAGVMQNPRHLVRRRGQEARLRCSPMKGHSHVYWYRQLPEEGLKFMVYLQKENIIDESGMPKERFSAEFPKEGPSILRIQQVVRGDSAAYFCASSPPAAPGTEAFFGQGTRLTVV.